This T cell receptor beta chain was found in a study of T cell responses to AZD1222 COVID-19 vaccine. Libraries were prepared by immunoSEQ multiplex PCR; TCRdb keeps only in-frame clonotypes and omits some of them. Of 100,000 to 150,000 clones listed, about 90% are singletons. The CDR3 sequence is 13 residues long. Per the germline V gene, CDR1 is GTSNPN and CDR2 is SVGIG (reference sequence). V lost 3 bases to trimming and J lost 6 bases, with 15 bases between them. With regard to this clone: What it binds is unknown.

Study-wide results and caveats: Spike-specific TCR breadth and depth grew following two AZD1222 doses. In a largely white British group with more females than males, clonal diversity was possibly underestimated. There were vaccine-associated CD4 TCRs across spike, dominant at 160-218 and 743-854. Nearly half of the spike-specific TCRs reportedly recognize variant regions that carry no mutations.

This clonotype originated in an adult in good health. Sequences were derived from peripheral blood, sampled on day 0 of AZD1222 vaccination. V usage is TRBV30 and J usage is TRBJ2-7, with D hard to call. The CDR3 reads CAWSGQPSAEQYF. CDR3 sequence (DNA): TGTGCCTGGAGCGGCCAACCGAGTGCCGAGCAGTACTTC.